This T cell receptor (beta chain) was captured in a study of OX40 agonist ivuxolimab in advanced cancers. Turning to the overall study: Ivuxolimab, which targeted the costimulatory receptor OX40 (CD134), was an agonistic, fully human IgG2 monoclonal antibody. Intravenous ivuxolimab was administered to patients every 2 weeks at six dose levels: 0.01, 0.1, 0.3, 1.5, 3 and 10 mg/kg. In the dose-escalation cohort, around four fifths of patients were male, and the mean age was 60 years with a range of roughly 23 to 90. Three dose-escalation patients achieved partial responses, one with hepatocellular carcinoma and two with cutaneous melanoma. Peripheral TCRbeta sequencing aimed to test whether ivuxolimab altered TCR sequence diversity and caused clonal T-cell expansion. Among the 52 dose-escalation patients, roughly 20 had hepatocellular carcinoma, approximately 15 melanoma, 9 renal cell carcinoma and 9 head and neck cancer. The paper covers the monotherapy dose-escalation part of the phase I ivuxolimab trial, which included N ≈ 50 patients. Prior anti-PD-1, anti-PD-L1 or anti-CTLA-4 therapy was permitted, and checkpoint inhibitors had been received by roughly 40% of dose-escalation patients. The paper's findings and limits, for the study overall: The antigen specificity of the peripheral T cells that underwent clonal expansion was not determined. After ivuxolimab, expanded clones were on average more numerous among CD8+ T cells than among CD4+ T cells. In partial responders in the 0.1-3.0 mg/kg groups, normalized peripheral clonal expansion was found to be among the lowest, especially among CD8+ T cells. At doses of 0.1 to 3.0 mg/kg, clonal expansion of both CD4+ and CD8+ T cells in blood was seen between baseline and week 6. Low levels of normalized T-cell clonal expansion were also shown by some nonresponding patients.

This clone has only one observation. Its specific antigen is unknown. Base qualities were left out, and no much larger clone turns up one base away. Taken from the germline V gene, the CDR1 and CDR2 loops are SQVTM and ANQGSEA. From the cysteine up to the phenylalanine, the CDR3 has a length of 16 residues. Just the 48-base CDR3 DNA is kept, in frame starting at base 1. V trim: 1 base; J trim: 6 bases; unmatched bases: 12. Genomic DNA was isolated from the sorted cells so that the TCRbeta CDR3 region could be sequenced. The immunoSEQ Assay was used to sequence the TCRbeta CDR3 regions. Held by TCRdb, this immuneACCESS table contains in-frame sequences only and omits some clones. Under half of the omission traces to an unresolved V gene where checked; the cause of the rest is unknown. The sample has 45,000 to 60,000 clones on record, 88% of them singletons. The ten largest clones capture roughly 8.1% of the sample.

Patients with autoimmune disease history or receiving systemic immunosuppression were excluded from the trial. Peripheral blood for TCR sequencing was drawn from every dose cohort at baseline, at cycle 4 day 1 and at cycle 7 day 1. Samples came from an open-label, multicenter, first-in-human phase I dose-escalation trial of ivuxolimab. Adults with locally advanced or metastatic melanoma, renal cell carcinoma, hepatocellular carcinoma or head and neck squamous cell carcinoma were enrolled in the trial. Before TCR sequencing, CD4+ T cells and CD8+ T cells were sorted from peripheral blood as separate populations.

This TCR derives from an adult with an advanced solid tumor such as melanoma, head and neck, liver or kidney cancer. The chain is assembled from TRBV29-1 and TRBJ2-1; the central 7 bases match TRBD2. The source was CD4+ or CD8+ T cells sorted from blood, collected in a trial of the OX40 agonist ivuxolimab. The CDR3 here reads CSVEGGRAFLVNEQFF. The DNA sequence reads TGCAGCGTTGAAGGGGGGAGGGCCTTCCTGGTCAATGAGCAGTTCTTC.